This T cell receptor (beta chain) was identified during a study of blood T cell repertoires in COVID-19. The wider study: Samples representing acute and convalescent COVID-19 were sourced from the United States, Italy and Spain. From T cells, B-cell-depleted T cells, or PBMCs came the material, which was cDNA or gDNA.

Germline CDR1 reads SNHLY; CDR2 reads FYNNEI. J was trimmed by 3 bases and V by 5 bases; bases with no gene match: 3. The CDR3 loop spans 14 amino acids. Points on this clone: This same CDR3 is encoded by further DNA sequences in the sample.

Under the authors' procedure: Amplified reference gene primers provided the basis for estimating nucleated cell counts. Repertoires were generated with immunoSEQ multiplex PCR, while TCRdb's copy carries only in-frame clones and drops some. V, J and clone size are taken as reported in that table, and D and trimming were inferred from the DNA itself. The sample includes around 77,000 clones, 65% to 80% seen only once; the top ten take 28%. This clonotype was sampled from an elderly woman with active or convalescent COVID-19. The sample comprised peripheral blood. V usage is TRBV2 and J usage is TRBJ1-4; 7 nucleotides match TRBD1. In DNA, the CDR3 is TGTGCCAGCAGTCGCGACAGGGCTAATGAAAAACTGTTTTTT. It is translated as CASSRDRANEKLFF.